This paragraph covers one T cell receptor beta chain sequence. Original handling: Amplification from reference gene primers served as the basis for estimated nucleated cell counts. Produced via immunoSEQ multiplex PCR; TCRdb's table is partial and in-frame only. The V and J calls and clone size come from that table; D and trimming were worked out from the DNA. The sample yields fewer than 60,000 clones, roughly 86% seen once. The entry originates in a study of blood T cell repertoires in COVID-19. Study-level background: Samples representing acute and convalescent COVID-19 were sourced from the United States, Italy and Spain. T cells, B-cell-depleted T cells, or PBMCs provided the cDNA or gDNA that served as material.

Trimming took off 6 bases at V and 3 bases at J, with 15 bases between the two ends. This CDR3 contains 14 residues. Germline-derived CDR1 and CDR2 are LNHDA and SQIVND (reference sequence). Sequencing was done on a sample of peripheral blood. V gene TRBV19 combines with J gene TRBJ2-7; D not certain. The TCR comes from a woman older than 75 with acute or convalescent COVID-19. The CDR3 loop is CASRNSRVLYEQYF. The CDR3 DNA reads as TGTGCCAGTAGAAACTCAAGAGTCCTCTACGAGCAGTACTTC.